One T cell receptor beta chain is described in this entry. The antigen remains undetermined. Use of 60 Vbeta and 13 Jbeta primers characterized the PCR. The repertoire was sequenced with immunoSEQ multiplex PCR; TCRdb's copy has only in-frame clones and lacks some. Seen here are fewer than 95,000 clones, 76% observed once, and the top ten hold about 3%. This sample is drawn from a study of cytomegalovirus exposure and HLA in healthy donors. Study results and caveats: Certain sequence variants were highly shared and formed a cluster, and this cluster was likely a sequencing artifact.

The CDR3 is 15 residues long. The germline CDR1 and CDR2 sequences are SNHLY and FYNNEI. V lost 7 bases and J lost 0; bases outside the gene matches: 8. Sequencing used PBMCs. The clonotype originates from a man aged 40-49 years in good health and CMV-seronegative. This rearrangement joins TRBV2 to TRBJ2-7; TRBD2 matches at 8 bases. The CDR3 DNA reads TGTGCCAGCAATGACAGACTAGCGTTCTCCTACGAGCAGTACTTC. The encoded protein is CASNDRLAFSYEQYF.